This paragraph covers one T cell receptor beta chain sequence. What antigen it recognizes has not been identified. No base quality information exists; no much larger clone differs at one position. This sample was taken from a study of tumor and adjacent non-tumor tissue in lung cancer listed by TCRdb under 2018. About the investigation overall: Patients with adenocarcinoma (around eleven), squamous cell carcinoma (2) and small cell lung cancer (1) were included in the cohort. Among the approximately 15 patients, ages ranged from about 30 to 80 years, roughly 10 were men and 5 were women, and disease was TNM stage I to III. TCRbeta CDR3 sequencing was performed on a few dozen paired specimens, with one tumor sample and one normal lung sample collected per patient. Sequencing produced approximately 130 million productive TCRbeta reads in total, an average of about 4.17 million reads per sample. Bulk TCRbeta repertoires were compared between lung tumor tissue and matched distant non-tumor lung tissue obtained from around 14 lung cancer patients. Broader findings and caveats from the paper: A significantly larger cumulative share of the repertoire was made up by the top 100 clones in normal lung than in tumor tissue. TCR diversity was significantly higher in younger patients, and greater tumor TCR diversity was associated with shorter overall survival and shorter disease-free survival. Peripheral blood was not sequenced, so blood TCRbeta repertoires were not examined in the lung cancer patients of the study. With only roughly 16 patients in the cohort, the authors noted that larger samples and more detailed clinical data are needed. Significantly higher TCR diversity (inverse Simpson) was observed in tumor tissue than in normal lung tissue (roughly 470 vs 170, P = 0.0075, Mann-Whitney U test). The methods do not name the sequencing platform or mention unique molecular identifiers.

CDR1 and CDR2 (SQVTM, ANQGSEA) derive from the germline V gene. Including cysteine and phenylalanine, the CDR3 has 15 amino acids. Only the CDR3 part of the read is kept: 45 bases, read in frame from the first base. Trimmed from V: 8 bases; trimmed from J: 4 bases; junction bases lacking a gene match: 17. RNA was isolated from bulk, unsorted tissue, and RNA quality was assessed with a NanoDrop ND-1000 and an Agilent 2100. The donors were newly diagnosed lung cancer patients admitted for thoracic surgery in China from August to November 2014 who had not received prior chemotherapy. Patients who had received previous radiotherapy or chemotherapy, or who had another concurrent cancer, were excluded from the study. Surgical tissue pieces of roughly 1-2.1 cm3 were preserved in RNAlater solution and stored at -80 °C until use. Libraries were made using multiplex PCR. The sample was run on an Illumina HiSeq 2500. TCRbeta libraries were constructed through three rounds of nested PCR with primers (Table S4) according to protocols modified from ARM-PCR. Before sequencing, PCR products of 200-500 bp were excised from the gel and purified with the QIAquick gel extraction kit. In the paper's pipeline: Trimmomatic was used to clean the reads, FLASH merged the cleaned reads into complete CDR3 sequences, and MiTCR assigned the sequences to V(D)J germline segments. VDJtools was used to compute clonal diversity as the inverse Simpson's index. In-frame sequences without a premature stop codon were defined as productive reads. In-frame beta chains were kept once TCRdb had trimmed the public reads at Q25 with fastp and called clones with MiXCR. Merged by CDR3 protein, the rows form single entries marked with the most common genes and DNA. These V and J calls rely on TCRdb rather than the paper's analysis. For this sample the table gives just over 200,000 distinct CDR3 sequences, of which 71% were detected only once. Of the sample, roughly 24% falls within the top ten clones.

The sequence links TRBV29-1 to TRBJ2-7; the junction holds 7 bases that match TRBD1. Sequencing was done on a sample of lung tumor tissue. The origin of this receptor is a man in his sixties with non-small cell lung cancer. The CDR3 has the sequence CSIVLTGVNLYEQYF. Here is the DNA: TGCAGCATTGTACTTACAGGGGTTAACCTTTACGAGCAGTACTTC.